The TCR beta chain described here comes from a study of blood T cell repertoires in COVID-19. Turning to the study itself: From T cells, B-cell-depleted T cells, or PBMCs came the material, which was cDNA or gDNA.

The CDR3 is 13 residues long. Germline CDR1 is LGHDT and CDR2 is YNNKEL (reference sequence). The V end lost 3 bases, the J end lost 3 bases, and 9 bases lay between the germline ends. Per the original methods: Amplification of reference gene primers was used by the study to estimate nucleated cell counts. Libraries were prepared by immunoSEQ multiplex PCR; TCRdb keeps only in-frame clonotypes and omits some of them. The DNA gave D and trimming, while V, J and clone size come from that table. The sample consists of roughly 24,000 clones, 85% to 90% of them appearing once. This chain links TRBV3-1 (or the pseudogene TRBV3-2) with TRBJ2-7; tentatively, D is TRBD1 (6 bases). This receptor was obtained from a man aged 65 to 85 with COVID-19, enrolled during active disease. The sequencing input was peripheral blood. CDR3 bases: TGTGCCAGCAGCCATACAGGGCTCTACGAGCAGTACTTC. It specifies CASSHTGLYEQYF.